A selection of T cell receptor beta chains follows, all from one sample in a study of identical twins. TCRdb independently ran MiXCR on the 5' RACE reads; one entry per CDR3 protein. The table shows some 570,000 distinct CDR3 sequences, with about a fifth occurring only once. These data were also filed under a second study, of yellow fever vaccine responses in identical twins.

The source material was CD4+ T cells sorted from blood. These receptors were obtained from a woman aged 18-29 years in good health. Each CDR3 is given without its conserved first and last residue. The order of the fields is V gene, CDR3 protein.

>TRBV7-9
ASSLVGKERVKTEQY
>TRBV28
ASSDVVGANNQPQH
>TRBV20-1
SARVFPYNEQF
>TRBV5-1
ASSLVYSSYEQY
>TRBV4-1
ASSLLAGHNNEQF
>TRBV7-2
ASSLVQAGGTDTQY
>TRBV12-3/TRBV12-4
ASSSGTDWNTGELF
>TRBV18
ASSAGRQNTEAF
>TRBV11-3
ASSLEFLAGEETQY
>TRBV3-1
ASSTLGTLLPDTQY
>TRBV21-1
ASSKVDGSGAWETQY
>TRBV29-1
SVEPLARFRNEQF
>TRBV11-2
ASSWEYSGSEQF
>TRBV4-2
ASSHQAGGLMEQY
>TRBV7-9
ASSQTSGNYEQY
>TRBV3-1
ASSHAGAGTVNTGELF
>TRBV11-2
ASSFSRGNIQY
>TRBV12-3/TRBV12-4
ASSWQRERLIEQF
>TRBV11-3
ASSSHTGTQETQY
>TRBV10-1
ASSEGPGQGDYEQF
>TRBV15
ATSQGIETEAF
>TRBV12-3/TRBV12-4
ASSPTGTITQY
>TRBV7-3
ASSFDSGRGYNEQF
>TRBV9
ASSPRLAGALNEQF
>TRBV5-1
ASSLNREDGYT
>TRBV12-3/TRBV12-4
ASSFGTGSFPLH
>TRBV12-3/TRBV12-4
ASSFSDRPEKLF
>TRBV7-9
ASSRTADYEQY
>TRBV4-1
ASSNLGRGAPDTQY
>TRBV4-1
ASSQLGVNEQF
>TRBV12-3/TRBV12-4
ASSLRLEGEQF
>TRBV11-2
ASSPKWGRADNTGELF
>TRBV11-2
ASSVGGVSEGYT
>TRBV18
ASSPAVVASDTQY
>TRBV6-1
ASRLTGSSTDTQY
>TRBV5-1
ASSPGQGSNYGYT
>TRBV5-4
ASSNQGNTGELF
>TRBV15
ATVVPSSYEQY
>TRBV10-3
ASLQGLSQPQH
>TRBV20-1
SARAPAGGADTQY
>TRBV11-1
ASSLGGLQIPPDTQY
>TRBV6-2/TRBV6-3
ATLLAGARASQETQY
>TRBV4-1
ASSQGQGKGTEAF
>TRBV2
ASSDRNQPQH
>TRBV11-3
ASSLEGTLAKNIQY